What follows describes a single TCR beta chain. Its antigen specificity is not known. No much larger clone is present one base from it, and per-base qualities are unavailable. TCR beta repertoires were profiled from peripheral blood of 13 young patients with multiple sclerosis to demonstrate the VDJtools post-analysis software. Multiple sclerosis patients were children and adolescents aged about 6 to 15 years. Reading the germline V gene (reference sequence) gives CDR1 MNHNY and CDR2 SVGAGI. Trimming takes 6 bases from V and 4 bases from J, and the germline ends sit 13 bases apart. Inclusive of the bounding cysteine and phenylalanine, the CDR3 is 14 residues long. Only the CDR3 DNA is retained, 42 bases long and in frame from the first base. The data are from a study of post-analysis software for immune sequencing data (dated by TCRdb to about 2015). Regarding the study in general: The recorded disease courses included relapsing-remitting, secondary progressive and progressive-relapsing multiple sclerosis, and some patients had no subtype annotation. Patient repertoires were compared against roughly 11 previously published healthy control repertoires from donors aged roughly 6 to 28 years. A subset of samples was prepared in parallel using single-end sample barcoding, then pooled and co-amplified after Illumina adapter ligation.

The library was obtained by PCR. Sequenced on an Illumina HiSeq 2500. Unique molecular identifiers were incorporated into TCR beta cDNA libraries to reduce PCR and sequencing biases. Per 1 to 10 million input T cells, around 500,000 cDNA molecules were obtained, such that each molecule approximated one T cell. Patient libraries were prepared and sequenced with the same protocol used for the earlier healthy control dataset. Samples belonging to the same batch were prepared together, multiplexed and sequenced on a shared HiSeq lane. Concerning the study's data processing: MIGEC was used to process the raw barcoded reads, and molecular identifier groups with only a single read were discarded before consensus assembly and CDR3 extraction. Clonotype tables were post-analysed with VDJtools, and diversity was normalized by down-sampling all datasets to the smallest sample size. Repertoire overlap clustering matched CDR3 amino acid but not nucleotide sequences to correct batch-related cross-sample contamination. TCRdb applied fastp at Q25 and MiXCR to the public reads, then kept only in-frame beta chains. Duplicate CDR3 protein sequences are folded into a single record with the most common DNA and genes. TCRdb's processing, not the study's, gives the V and J calls here. The sample table lists 450,000 or so distinct CDR3 sequences, 40% to 55% of them with a count of one. Clones ranked in the top ten supply around an eighth of the sample.

Study-wide conclusions, independent of this receptor: Multiple sclerosis patients had significantly lower normalized Chao1 diversity than controls, a result that suggests substantial peripheral T-cell clonal expansion. When samples were clustered directly using the F measure, samples prepared in the same batch co-clustered strongly, which prompted a batch-effect correction. Several TRBV segments, including TRBV5-6, TRBV5-1 and TRBV20-1, were significantly more frequent in patients than controls. The control group was slightly older than the multiple sclerosis patient group.

The chain uses TRBV6-6 and TRBJ1-5; the D gene lacks a confident call. Source material: blood. The TCR originated in a girl aged 5 to 17 with multiple sclerosis. This receptor carries the CDR3 CASSLGSPNQPQHF. The bases read TGTGCCAGCAGCCTCGGGTCACCTAATCAGCCCCAGCATTTT.